Following are 26 T cell receptor beta chains from one sample sequenced in a study of identifying expanded T cells in peripheral blood. The method was immunoSEQ multiplex PCR; TCRdb's version includes in-frame clones alone and lacks a portion of them. The sample yields around 75,000 clones, 85% to 90% seen once. The sequenced sample consisted of blood. The receptors originated from a person between 18 and 69 years old in good health.

This clone was found once. The chain couples TRBV6-6 to TRBJ2-5, with 9 bases identical to TRBD1. Germline lookup yields CDR1 MNHNY and CDR2 SVGAGI (reference sequence). The CDR3 totals 12 residues. The J segment lost 4 bases and the V segment lost 6 bases, leaving 0 bases of the junction unmatched. The CDR3 DNA follows: TGTGCCAGCAGGACAGGGGGAGAGACCCAGTACTTC. This encodes CASRTGGETQYF.

The rearrangement uses TRBV6-5 and TRBJ2-5, with 9 bases fitting TRBD2. The length of the CDR3 is 15 residues. CDR1 and CDR2 (germline): MNHEY, SVGAGI. Germline trimming cut 2 bases from V and 0 bases from J; bases unmatched to any gene: 1. This chain's CDR3 is CASSYERGDQETQYF. The CDR3 DNA sequence: TGTGCCAGCAGTTACGAGCGGGGGGACCAAGAGACCCAGTACTTC.

This sequence joins TRBV2 and TRBJ2-7, with a tentative D call TRBD1 (5 bases). Germline V gene data show CDR1 as SNHLY and CDR2 as FYNNEI. V was clipped by 1 base and J by 2 bases, with 9 bases between them. The CDR3 spans 14 residues. CDR3 bases: TGTGCCAGCAGTGAAGTATCAGGGACCTACGAGCAGTACTTC. This translates into CASSEVSGTYEQYF.

This chain uses TRBV19 with TRBJ1-5; D is unresolved. V dropped 3 bases and J dropped 5 bases, with 8 bases sitting between them. The germline CDR1 and CDR2 sequences are LNHDA and SQIVND (reference sequence). The CDR3 extends over 13 amino acids. CDR3 residues: CASSITADQPQHF. In DNA form, the CDR3 reads TGTGCCAGTAGTATCACAGCCGATCAGCCCCAGCATTTT.

The chain carries TRBV6-5 and TRBJ2-7; unclear D gene. Trimming removed 2 bases from V and 1 base from J, with 12 bases in between. Per germline, CDR1 MNHEY and CDR2 SVGAGI. The CDR3 runs to 15 residues. The CDR3 coding sequence is TGTGCCAGCAGTTACCCCTGGGTAGTTTCCTACGAGCAGTACTTC. This gives the protein CASSYPWVVSYEQYF.

V gene TRBV29-1 combines with J gene TRBJ2-4, with 8 positions matching TRBD2. Per the germline V gene, CDR1 is SQVTM and CDR2 is ANQGSEA. Trimming cost V 4 bases and J 10 bases; bases outside gene matches: 9. CDR3 size: 13 residues. This chain's CDR3 is CSVVFGGERIQYF. For the CDR3, the DNA is TGCAGCGTTGTTTTCGGGGGGGAGCGGATTCAGTACTTC. The full variable domain, its missing parts supplied by reference TRBV29-1 and TRBJ2-4, is SAVISQKPSRDICQRGTSLTIQCQVDSQVTMMFWYRQQPGQSLTLIATANQGSEATYESGFVIDKFPISRPNLTFSTLTVSNMSPEDSSIYLCSVVFGGERIQYFGAGTRLSVL.

The chain's CDR3 is CASSFFTGGGSGANVLTF. The CDR3 DNA follows: TGTGCCAGCAGCTTCTTCACAGGGGGGGGCTCTGGGGCCAACGTCCTGACTTTC. The rearrangement links TRBV5-4 to TRBJ2-6; possible D gene TRBD1, 8 bases. The CDR3 extends over 18 amino acids. Germline-derived CDR1 and CDR2 are SGHNT and YYREEE (reference sequence). V was clipped by 2 bases and J by 0 bases, with 15 bases between them.

The V call is TRBV4-3, the J call TRBJ1-3; 8 nucleotides line up with TRBD1. With V trimmed by 3 bases and J by 3 bases, 4 bases remained unmatched. The germline V gene has CDR1 LGHNA and CDR2 YSLEER. The CDR3 sequence is 15 residues long. The CDR3 region is CASSQTGVGGNTIYF. CDR3 nucleotides: TGCGCCAGCAGCCAGACAGGGGTTGGTGGAAACACCATATATTTT.

This clone is a singleton in its sample. The V gene is TRBV19, the J gene TRBJ2-3; 8 bases line up with TRBD1. With V trimmed by 2 bases and J by 0 bases, 4 bases remained unmatched. This CDR3 contains 16 residues. Germline V gene data show CDR1 as LNHDA and CDR2 as SQIVND (reference sequence). The CDR3, as DNA: TGTGCCAGTAGTATAAGACAGGGGTATAGCACAGATACGCAGTATTTT. It specifies CASSIRQGYSTDTQYF.

The genes are TRBV10-3 and TRBJ2-3, with 7 bases that match TRBD2. There are 13 residues in the CDR3. Germline V gene lookup returns CDR1 ENHRY and CDR2 SYGVKD. The J segment lost 2 bases and the V segment lost 10 bases, leaving 6 bases of the junction unmatched. CDR3 in DNA: TGTGCCACCCATGGGGGGGACACAGATACGCAGTATTTT. Protein: CATHGGDTDTQYF.

V gene TRBV19 combines with J gene TRBJ2-6; 7 positions agree with TRBD2. In germline, CDR1 is LNHDA, CDR2 SQIVND (reference sequence). This CDR3 spans 16 amino acids. V lost 1 base to trimming and J lost 4 bases; unmatched junction nucleotides: 4. CDR3 bases: TGTGCCAGTAGTATAGGTCGGGGGGAAGGGGCCAACGTCCTGACTTTC. It codes for CASSIGRGEGANVLTF.

The rearrangement joins TRBV29-1 to TRBJ1-1; D is possibly TRBD1 (6 bases). Trimming took 4 bases from V and 8 from J, leaving 11 bases between them. The V gene's germline CDR1 is SQVTM and CDR2 ANQGSEA. The CDR3 runs to 11 residues. As DNA, the CDR3 is TGCAGCGTTGCGACAGGTCCGGAAGCTTTCTTT. Translated: CSVATGPEAFF.

The chain carries TRBV18 and TRBJ1-3; 10 bases agree with TRBD1. Trimming took 4 bases from V and 4 from J; bases not matched to a gene: 7. CDR1 is KGHSH, CDR2 LQKENI, per germline. The CDR3 runs to 16 residues. As DNA, the CDR3 is TGTGCCAGCTCACTGACGGGACAGGGGAGCGGAAACACCATATATTTT. Its translation: CASSLTGQGSGNTIYF. Supplemented by reference TRBV18 and TRBJ1-3, the full variable domain reads NAGVMQNPRHLVRRRGQEARLRCSPMKGHSHVYWYRQLPEEGLKFMVYLQKENIIDESGMPKERFSAEFPKEGPSILRIQQVVRGDSAAYFCASSLTGQGSGNTIYFGEGSWLTVV.

The chain has TRBV2 and TRBJ2-3, with D tentatively TRBD2 (5 bases). Germline V gene data show CDR1 as SNHLY and CDR2 as FYNNEI. V was clipped by 5 bases and J by 6 bases, with 18 bases between them. This CDR3 has 15 residues. CDR3 nucleotide sequence: TGTGCCAGCAGTCGAACACAGATGGTAGCGGATACGCAGTATTTT. It encodes CASSRTQMVADTQYF.

This chain links TRBV9 with TRBJ2-7; 8 nucleotides agree with TRBD1. V lost 4 bases and J lost 4; bases outside the gene matches: 10. The V gene's germline CDR1 is SGDLS and CDR2 YYNGEE. This CDR3 is built from 15 residues. The CDR3 reads CASSPGTGLRYEQYF. Written as DNA, the CDR3 is TGTGCCAGCAGCCCCGGGACAGGATTAAGGTACGAGCAGTACTTC.

The chain is built from TRBV20-1 and TRBJ2-7, with D perhaps TRBD2 (5 bases). The V gene's germline CDR1 is DFQATT and CDR2 SNEGSKA (reference sequence). Between the trimmed V and J ends, which lost 6 bases and 12 bases, there was a span of 9 bases. The CDR3 sequence is 8 residues long. The CDR3 sequence: CSALRGYF. The CDR3 DNA sequence: TGCAGTGCCCTACGGGGGTACTTC.

The rearrangement uses TRBV6-5 and TRBJ2-5; no clear D. The CDR3 covers 13 residues. Trimming took 2 bases from V and 5 from J, leaving 9 bases between them. Germline V gene sequence: CDR1 MNHEY, CDR2 SVGAGI. CDR3 region: CASSYGDGETQYF. CDR3 nucleotide sequence: TGTGCCAGCAGTTACGGAGATGGGGAGACCCAGTACTTC.

This chain links TRBV5-1 with TRBJ1-2; tentative D call: TRBD1 (5 bases). V was cut by 4 bases and J by 2 bases, with 12 bases left in between. From germline, CDR1 is SGHRS and CDR2 YFSETQ. The CDR3 contains 14 residues. The CDR3 DNA is TGCGCCAGCAGCCGAACAGAGGGGAACTATGGCTACACCTTC. Protein sequence: CASSRTEGNYGYTF.

The chain uses TRBV5-1 and TRBJ2-1; 9 bases map to TRBD2. The CDR3 is made up of 13 amino acids. J was trimmed by 6 bases and V by 8 bases; bases with no gene match: 6. CDR1 and CDR2 from the germline V gene are SGHRS and YFSETQ. The CDR3 loop is CASTRGGINEQFF. The CDR3 bases are TGCGCCAGTACGCGGGGGGGCATCAATGAGCAGTTCTTC.

On this clone itself: Other DNA sequences in the sample encode the same CDR3. The chain joins TRBV7-9 to TRBJ1-3; D not resolved. CDR3 length: 14 amino acids. V was pared by 2 bases and J by 1 base, with 6 bases between. Germline lookup yields CDR1 SEHNR and CDR2 FQNEAQ (reference sequence). The CDR3 protein is CASSLTGSGNTIYF. In DNA form, the CDR3 reads TGTGCCAGCAGCTTAACCGGTTCTGGAAACACCATATATTTT.

The chain couples TRBV27 to TRBJ2-7, with 7 bases that match TRBD2. Trimming cost V 3 bases and J 4 bases; bases outside gene matches: 3. Per germline, CDR1 MNHEY and CDR2 SMNVEV (reference sequence). The length of the CDR3 is 13 residues. CDR3 DNA sequence: TGTGCCAGCAGTTTTGGACTAGGGTACGAGCAGTACTTC. Its translation is CASSFGLGYEQYF.

This chain connects TRBV7-2 to TRBJ2-3; D is undetermined. V gave up 4 bases and J gave up 4 bases, with 15 bases separating them. CDR3 length: 15 residues. CDR1 is SGHTA and CDR2 is FQGNSA in the germline V gene. The CDR3: CASSSDSSRSDTQYF. The CDR3 DNA is TGTGCCAGCAGCTCTGATAGCAGCCGGTCAGATACGCAGTATTTT.

The chain links TRBV18 to TRBJ1-2; TRBD1 might be the D (5 bases). Trimming removed 6 bases at V and 3 bases at J, with 14 bases between. The CDR3 sequence is 14 residues long. Germline V CDR1 and CDR2: KGHSH, LQKENI. The CDR3 reads CASSPGVVDYGYTF. CDR3 in DNA: TGTGCCAGCTCTCCGGGGGTTGTCGACTATGGCTACACCTTC. The whole variable domain, filled in from reference TRBV18 and TRBJ1-2, reads NAGVMQNPRHLVRRRGQEARLRCSPMKGHSHVYWYRQLPEEGLKFMVYLQKENIIDESGMPKERFSAEFPKEGPSILRIQQVVRGDSAAYFCASSPGVVDYGYTFGSGTRLTVV.

This chain uses TRBV10-1 with TRBJ2-5, with D perhaps TRBD1 (7 bases). V gave up 2 bases and J gave up 7 bases, with 14 bases separating them. The CDR3 is 14 residues long. Germline CDR1 WNHNN, CDR2 SYGVQD (reference sequence). The CDR3 DNA reads TGCGCCAGCAGTGAGAGGGTGCAGGGGGGGACCCAGTACTTC. Translation gives CASSERVQGGTQYF.

The V gene is TRBV29-1, the J gene TRBJ2-5; perhaps TRBD2 as D (5 bases). Germline V gene sequence: CDR1 SQVTM, CDR2 ANQGSEA. The CDR3 contains 13 residues. The germline V and J ends were trimmed by 6 bases and 0 bases, with 11 bases remaining between them. The CDR3 here is CSVGDTYQETQYF. CDR3 nucleotide sequence: TGCAGCGTGGGAGACACCTACCAAGAGACCCAGTACTTC.

The chain recombines TRBV7-2 with TRBJ2-1; TRBD2 matches 7 bases. Germline V gene data show CDR1 as SGHTA and CDR2 as FQGNSA. V lost 5 bases and J lost 12; bases outside the gene matches: 10. CDR3 length: 13 amino acids. CDR3 amino acids: CASSPSGAGTQFF. The CDR3, as DNA: TGTGCCAGCAGCCCATCTGGAGCGGGGACGCAGTTCTTC.